One and the same sample provided the 8 T cell receptor beta chains below, sequenced in a study of blood T cell repertoires in COVID-19. Some clones are missing from TCRdb's copy, which holds only in-frame ones; the method was immunoSEQ multiplex PCR. The repertoire holds just over 75,000 clones, with 84% as singletons. What was sequenced was peripheral blood. Receptor source: a man in his fifties or sixties with acute or convalescent COVID-19.

The V and J genes are TRBV9 and TRBJ2-1, with 10 positions matching TRBD1. The CDR3 sequence is 15 residues long. The germline gives CDR1 SGDLS, CDR2 YYNGEE. V lost 4 bases, J lost 6 bases, and 7 bases stayed unmatched. CDR3 sequence (DNA): TGTGCCAGCAGCTCCGGGACAGGGGTCGGCAATGAGCAGTTCTTC. Its translation: CASSSGTGVGNEQFF.

The chain recombines TRBV28 with TRBJ2-1, with 11 bases that match TRBD1. The trim removed 10 bases at V and 6 bases at J, leaving 14 bases unmatched. Germline V CDR1 and CDR2: MDHEN, SYDVKM. This CDR3 comprises 16 residues. The CDR3 here is CATAPRGQGAGNEQFF. CDR3 nucleotides: TGTGCCACCGCGCCCCGCGGACAGGGGGCGGGCAATGAGCAGTTCTTC.

V is TRBV25-1 and J is TRBJ2-7; TRBD2 matches 7 bases. Germline V gives CDR1 MGHDK, CDR2 SYGVNS. Trimming at V came to 3 bases and at J to 2 bases, leaving 13 bases not matched to a gene. The CDR3 extends over 17 amino acids. CDR3 in DNA: TGTGCCAGCAGTGAGAGGACATTGCTAGCGGAAACCTACGAGCAGTACTTC. Translation: CASSERTLLAETYEQYF.

This chain connects TRBV7-3 to TRBJ2-7; the match to TRBD1 covers 10 bases. The junction had 1 base not matched to a gene; V was cut back by 5 bases and J by 3 bases. Per germline, CDR1 SGHTA and CDR2 FQGTGA. The CDR3 length is 13 residues. The CDR3 DNA reads as TGTGCCAGCAGCCGGGACAGGGGCTACGAGCAGTACTTC. Residues: CASSRDRGYEQYF.

The chain recombines TRBV14 with TRBJ1-2; D not certain. Germline values: CDR1 SGHDN, CDR2 FVKESK. Trimming pared 4 bases from V and 6 bases from J, leaving 12 bases between. This CDR3 is built from 13 residues. This CDR3 reads CASSRQFSDGYTF. The CDR3 nucleotides are TGTGCCAGCAGCCGACAATTTTCCGATGGCTACACCTTC.

The V gene is TRBV19, the J gene TRBJ1-2, with 7 bases aligning to TRBD1. From germline, CDR1 is LNHDA and CDR2 SQIVND (reference sequence). The CDR3 has 13 residues. J lost 3 bases, V lost 6 bases, and 4 bases had no gene match. In nucleotides, the CDR3 is TGTGCCAGTAGGGAGGGACAGCACTATGGCTACACCTTC. Protein product: CASREGQHYGYTF.

The chain links TRBV6-1 to TRBJ2-1; 10 bases line up with TRBD2. V lost 2 bases to trimming and J lost 12 bases; unmatched junction nucleotides: 16. The CDR3 is made up of 17 amino acids. Germline CDR1 and CDR2: MNHNS and SASEGT. CDR3 sequence reads: CASSEFGLAASPPLQFF. Written as DNA, the CDR3 is TGTGCCAGCAGTGAATTTGGACTAGCGGCGTCACCCCCGCTGCAGTTCTTC.

This clone was counted between two and nine times. The DNA for the CDR3 is TGTGCCACCAGTGATTCAGGGGTCAACGAGCAGTACTTC. Translation gives CATSDSGVNEQYF. This chain joins TRBV24-1 and TRBJ2-7; tentatively, D is TRBD1 (6 bases). Per germline, CDR1 KGHDR and CDR2 SFDVKD. This CDR3 is built from 13 residues. The V end was cut by 2 bases, the J end by 5 bases, with 9 bases between.